The entry below gives a single TCR beta chain sequence along with its context. Its matching antigen is unknown. The CDR3 has 15 residues. After removal of 1 base from V and 2 bases from J, the junction contained 5 bases not matched to a gene. Germline V gene data show CDR1 as KGHSH and CDR2 as LQKENI. CFSE-labeled recipient PBMCs were cultured approximately 6 days with irradiated graft donor PBMCs, then FACS-sorted. The source of the sample is a study of Tregs in tolerant kidney transplant recipients. In the study overall: The nonmyeloablative bone marrow transplants came from related graft donors, with transient mixed chimerism. Study results and limitations: Changing PCR primers prevented nucleotide comparison between some patients' samples.

Some clones are missing from TCRdb's copy, which holds only in-frame ones; the method was immunoSEQ multiplex PCR. Altogether just over 15,000 clones are present, about 53% being singletons, with the ten largest covering about 3%. The clonotype originates from a human patient who received a combined kidney and bone marrow transplant. Source: CD4+ T cells from blood cultured with allogeneic cells, taken before the transplant. The rearrangement uses TRBV18 and TRBJ2-7; 7 bases match TRBD2. The CDR3 DNA reads TGTGCCAGCTCACCACAATCGGGAGGTCCCTACGAGCAGTACTTC. Residues: CASSPQSGGPYEQYF.